This TCR beta chain was sequenced in a study of a mutant IDH1 vaccine in newly diagnosed glioma. Study details: Treated patients, about 60% male and roughly 40% female, averaged around 40 years of age. Radiotherapy, temozolomide, or both had been given previously, and both were given to most. The study, taken as a whole, reports: The vaccine induced immune responses, and these occurred in approximately 93% of patients.

The CDR3 is 15 amino acids. CDR1 SEHNR and CDR2 FQNEAQ come from the germline V gene (reference sequence). V gave up 8 bases and J gave up 0 bases, with 11 bases separating them. Time point noted: baseline, week 1 (first vaccination visit). Treatment: pre-vaccination baseline after standard-of-care therapy. Donors had new WHO grade 3 or 4 IDH1-mutant, ATRX-lost astrocytomas. The method was immunoSEQ multiplex PCR; TCRdb's version includes in-frame clones alone and lacks a portion of them. The sample holds about 67,000 clones, around 80% seen once. About this clone: No antigen is known for it.

The chain recombines TRBV7-9 with TRBJ2-6, with D perhaps matching TRBD1 or TRBD2 (5 bases each). Sequencing was performed on peripheral blood mononuclear cells (PBMCs), taken from a glioma patient treated with radiotherapy, temozolomide or both. This TCR derives from a woman younger than 35 with glioma. Some clones in this sample may be carry-over from other donors' samples. This CDR3 is CASPGPSSGANVLTF. In DNA, the CDR3 is TGTGCCAGCCCGGGACCCAGCTCTGGGGCCAACGTCCTGACTTTC.